The clone carrying this TCR beta chain turned up a few times. Its specificity is not known. Treatment described: approximately nine-day PBMC culture with coronavirus spike peptide pools or control peptides (ViraFEST assay). Convalescent patients tested SARS-CoV-2 PCR positive from March to December 2020, before Alpha, Beta and Delta emerged. PBMC cultures, at a few million cells per well, received approximately 9.4 IU/ml IL-2 and 9 to 10 ug/ml peptide pools. Per germline, CDR1 SGHVS and CDR2 FNYEAQ. Trimming cost V 5 bases and J 0 bases, with 5 bases left between them. CDR3 length: 13 amino acids. The Oncomine TCR Beta short-read assay sequenced DNA from cultured CD4+ T cells. TCRdb recomputed calls from the PCR reads with MiXCR, one row per CDR3 protein. The sample includes a few thousand distinct CDR3 sequences, under 60% of them seen just once. The data originate from a study of vaccination and CD4 T cells after COVID-19. Turning to the study itself: As a positive control, some control cultures were given a CEFX pool, while others were given an HIV-1 Nef pool or no peptide.

What was sequenced was CD4+ T cells from blood, cultured in vitro. The chain recombines TRBV7-6 with TRBJ1-5; no definite D call. The source is a human donor who had recovered from COVID-19. The CDR3 spells CASSRNSNQPQHF. For the CDR3, the DNA is TGTGCCAGCAGCCGGAATAGCAATCAGCCCCAGCATTTT.